This TCR beta chain was captured in a study of T cell repertoires in ileal Crohn's disease. The overall study: About half received postoperative treatment, about a dozen with thiopurines and approximately 19 anti-TNF.

As to time point: neoterminal ileum biopsy at postoperative endoscopy, about 6 months after surgery. This table comes from immunoSEQ multiplex PCR, and its TCRdb copy is limited to in-frame clones, with some not included. This sample has about 3,700 clones; 60% to 75% occur once, and the top ten carry more than 20%. This sequence originates from an adult with Crohn's disease. The source material was ileal tissue.

The CDR3 DNA sequence: TGCGCCAGCAGCCAAGAGGGAATGGGGACAGGGAACGAAAAACTGTTTTTT. Translating it yields CASSQEGMGTGNEKLFF. The chain joins TRBV4-3 to TRBJ1-4; 9 bases are shared with TRBD1. Germline V gene lookup returns CDR1 LGHNA and CDR2 YSLEER. The length of the CDR3 is 17 residues. V was clipped by 0 bases and J by 8 bases; unmatched bases: 10.